This T cell receptor beta chain was documented in a study of shared clonotypes between healthy human individuals. Concerning this clone: The antigen is not known. Other DNA sequences of this sample code for an identical CDR3.

CD4+ cells yielded CD45RA+ naive and CD45RA-negative memory subsets. Assay runs were performed at deep level. Data came from immunoSEQ multiplex PCR; TCRdb stores just in-frame clones and leaves some out. Of over a million clones listed, around 98.5% are singletons. Per the germline V gene, CDR1 is SGHRS and CDR2 is YFSETQ. The V and J ends lost 2 bases and 4 bases, in that order; junction bases with no gene match: 7. The CDR3 loop spans 16 amino acids. Study findings and constraints: Enrolling few donors narrowed the genetic and exposure-history diversity that was represented.

The sequence was obtained from a man younger than 40 in good health. This chain connects TRBV5-1 to TRBJ2-1; 9 positions agree with TRBD2. The sequencing input was naive CD4+ T cells sorted from blood. Subset indicated: CD45RA+ positively selected. CDR3 bases: TGCGCCAGCAGCTTCGGGCTAGCGGGGAGTTACAATGAGCAGTTCTTC. It yields the protein CASSFGLAGSYNEQFF.